Below, 26 T cell receptor beta chains from the same sample are listed, as sequenced in a study of OX40 agonist ivuxolimab in advanced cancers. Here immunoSEQ multiplex PCR was the method, and the copy in TCRdb shows in-frame clones only, minus some. The repertoire includes 9,500 to 12,000 clones, 75% to 80% of them detected once, and about 33% sits in the top ten. The sample in question was CD4+ or CD8+ T cells sorted from blood, obtained in a trial of the OX40 agonist ivuxolimab. The receptors derive from an adult with an advanced solid tumor such as melanoma, head and neck, liver or kidney cancer.

The chain uses TRBV16 and TRBJ1-3; 11 bases line up with TRBD1. Germline V lookup: CDR1 KGHSY, CDR2 FQNENV. The CDR3 covers 17 residues. The V segment lost 0 bases and the J segment 4 bases; nucleotides outside the gene matches: 5. CDR3 bases: TGTGCCAGCAGCCAATCTCTGGGACAGGGGGAAGGAAACACCATATATTTT. Translating gives CASSQSLGQGEGNTIYF.

CDR3 in amino acids: CASSDGQNQPQHF. The CDR3 coding sequence is TGTGCCAGCAGCGACGGACAGAATCAGCCCCAGCATTTT. This chain connects TRBV13 to TRBJ1-5, with D perhaps matching TRBD1 (6 bases). Germline V gene lookup returns CDR1 PRHDT and CDR2 FYEKMQ (reference sequence). V dropped 5 bases and J dropped 4 bases, with 9 bases sitting between them. The CDR3 is 13 amino acids. Full variable domain (missing parts from reference TRBV13 and TRBJ1-5): AAGVIQSPRHLIKEKRETATLKCYPIPRHDTVYWYQQGPGQDPQFLISFYEKMQSDKGSIPDRFSAQQFSDYHSELNMSSLELGDSALYFCASSDGQNQPQHFGDGTRLSIL.

This clone is categorized as hyperexpanded. This chain's CDR3 is CASSNTNEQYF. In DNA, the CDR3 is TGCGCCAGCAGTAACACGAACGAGCAGTACTTC. The rearrangement joins TRBV5-1 to TRBJ2-7; D uncertain. Germline-derived CDR1 and CDR2 are SGHRS and YFSETQ. V dropped 5 bases and J dropped 5 bases, with 8 bases sitting between them. The CDR3 totals 11 residues.

This chain connects TRBV6-5 to TRBJ2-2; 9 positions match TRBD1. V gave up 10 bases and J gave up 6 bases; unmatched junction bases: 6. The CDR3 covers 13 residues. Per germline, CDR1 MNHEY and CDR2 SVGAGI. The CDR3 coding sequence is TGTGCCACCGGGACAGGGACTCCCGGGGAGCTGTTTTTT. It translates to CATGTGTPGELFF.

The chain joins TRBV18 to TRBJ1-1, with TRBD1 as a possible D gene (6 bases). CDR1 and CDR2 (germline): KGHSH, LQKENI. The CDR3 covers 16 residues. Trimming took off 3 bases at V and 5 bases at J, with 19 bases between the two ends. The CDR3 spells CASSPPKVRGMTEAFF. The CDR3 region has the DNA TGTGCCAGCTCACCCCCCAAGGTTAGGGGGATGACTGAAGCTTTCTTT.

The chain links TRBV6-4 to TRBJ2-1; TRBD2 agrees at 10 bases. Germline CDR1 and CDR2: MRHNA and SNTAGT. The CDR3 has 15 residues. V lost 3 bases, J lost 8 bases, and 7 bases stayed unmatched. This CDR3 is CASSEASGSVHEQFF. DNA of the CDR3: TGTGCCAGCAGTGAGGCTAGCGGGAGCGTACATGAGCAGTTCTTC.

The chain has TRBV7-2 and TRBJ1-5; TRBD1 is a possible D gene (5 bases). CDR3 length: 14 amino acids. V lost 1 base and J 6 bases, leaving 10 bases between the germline ends. Germline V lookup: CDR1 SGHTA, CDR2 FQGNSA. The DNA of the CDR3 is TGTGCCAGCAGCTTAGGGGGGGTGGGTCAGCCCCAGCATTTT. Its protein is CASSLGGVGQPQHF.

This clone was observed a handful of times. CDR3 bases: TGCAGCGTTGAATCAGGGGAAGAGACCCAGTACTTC. Its protein product is CSVESGEETQYF. The chain combines TRBV29-1 with TRBJ2-5; possible D gene TRBD1, 6 bases. Germline CDR1 and CDR2: SQVTM and ANQGSEA. V gave up 2 bases and J gave up 3 bases, with 7 bases separating them. The CDR3 consists of 12 residues.

This chain joins TRBV5-1 and TRBJ2-5, with 8 bases lining up with TRBD1. The CDR3 extends over 15 amino acids. CDR1 and CDR2 (germline): SGHRS, YFSETQ. V lost 3 bases, J lost 5 bases, and 9 bases stayed unmatched. CDR3 residues: CASSWRQGSGETQYF. The CDR3 region has the DNA TGCGCCAGCAGCTGGCGACAGGGGAGCGGTGAGACCCAGTACTTC.

The table lists this clone with a count of one. This chain links TRBV7-9 with TRBJ1-2, with 9 nucleotides matching TRBD1. The CDR3 contains 15 residues. Trimming cost V 1 base and J 6 bases; bases outside gene matches: 6. CDR1 SEHNR and CDR2 FQNEAQ come from the germline V gene (reference sequence). CDR3 nucleotides: TGTGCCAGCAGCTTAGAACAGGGGGCAAACAATGGCTACACCTTC. It is translated as CASSLEQGANNGYTF.

This chain uses TRBV27 with TRBJ2-1, with 7 bases matching TRBD2. CDR1 is MNHEY, CDR2 SMNVEV, per germline (reference sequence). The CDR3 spans 12 residues. With V trimmed by 2 bases and J by 8 bases, 0 bases remained unmatched. In nucleotides, the CDR3 is TGTGCCAGCAGTTTAACTAGCGATGAGCAGTTCTTC. Its protein is CASSLTSDEQFF.

The J gene is TRBJ1-1, the V gene TRBV7-6, with D maybe TRBD1 (5 bases). The germline V and J ends were trimmed by 2 bases and 1 base, with 14 bases remaining between them. The CDR3 length is 16 residues. Germline lookup yields CDR1 SGHVS and CDR2 FNYEAQ. DNA for the CDR3: TGTGCCAGCAGCTTACGGCCAGGCAGGGAGAACACTGAAGCTTTCTTT. This gives the protein CASSLRPGRENTEAFF.

This clone is medium-sized within its sample. This chain joins TRBV6-1 and TRBJ1-4; D not resolved. The V end was cut by 5 bases, the J end by 2 bases, with 9 bases between. This CDR3 is built from 14 residues. The germline V gene encodes CDR1 MNHNS and CDR2 SASEGT. The CDR3 sequence is CASSYGETNEKLFF. The CDR3 nucleotides read TGTGCCAGCAGTTATGGCGAGACTAATGAAAAACTGTTTTTT.

The chain carries TRBV6-1 and TRBJ1-6; 7 bases agree with TRBD1. This CDR3 contains 15 residues. Trimming removed 6 bases from V and 7 bases from J; junction bases left unmatched: 9. CDR1 and CDR2 (germline): MNHNS, SASEGT. This CDR3 is CASRETMGQNSPLHF. DNA of the CDR3: TGTGCCAGCAGAGAGACAATGGGACAGAATTCACCCCTCCACTTT.

The V call is TRBV6-5, the J call TRBJ1-2, with D possibly being TRBD1 (5 bases). V lost 2 bases to trimming and J lost 2 bases, with 12 bases between them. From germline, CDR1 is MNHEY and CDR2 SVGAGI. The CDR3 has 15 amino acids. The CDR3 protein is CASSYGREINYGYTF. The CDR3 DNA reads as TGTGCCAGCAGTTACGGCAGGGAGATAAACTATGGCTACACCTTC.

The CDR3 sequence: CASSSLPGLEITDEQFF. In DNA form, the CDR3 reads TGTGCCAGCAGCTCACTTCCGGGACTAGAAATCACCGATGAGCAGTTCTTC. The genes are TRBV7-9 and TRBJ2-1; TRBD2 matches 8 bases. The J segment lost 8 bases and the V segment lost 4 bases, leaving 16 bases of the junction unmatched. Per the germline V gene, CDR1 is SEHNR and CDR2 is FQNEAQ (reference sequence). This CDR3 is 17 amino acids long.

In this sample, this clone turned up once. The gene calls are TRBV28 and TRBJ1-1; perhaps TRBD1 as D (5 bases). This CDR3 region has 16 residues. Germline CDR1 reads MDHEN; CDR2 reads SYDVKM. The V gene lost 3 bases and the J gene lost 1 base, with 15 bases spanning the gap. CDR3 sequence reads: CASSFGGAATNTEAFF. CDR3 DNA sequence: TGTGCCAGCAGTTTTGGGGGAGCGGCTACGAACACTGAAGCTTTCTTT.

The sample holds a few counts of this clone. The CDR3 nucleotides read TGTGCCAGCTTACGTATCGGGGGAGAGGGCTATGGCTACACCTTC. It specifies CASLRIGGEGYGYTF. The genes are TRBV28 and TRBJ1-2; D is perhaps TRBD1 (5 bases). V dropped 8 bases and J dropped 4 bases, with 20 bases sitting between them. Germline CDR1 and CDR2: MDHEN and SYDVKM. This CDR3 spans 15 amino acids.

This chain uses TRBV28 with TRBJ2-1; no firm D call. Germline V lookup: CDR1 MDHEN, CDR2 SYDVKM. The CDR3 sequence is 13 residues long. V lost 2 bases and J 8 bases, leaving 10 bases between the germline ends. CDR3 sequence (DNA): TGTGCCAGCAGTTTACGAACGCAGTATGAGCAGTTCTTC. This sequence encodes CASSLRTQYEQFF.

The V and J genes are TRBV19 and TRBJ2-1; TRBD1 aligns across 10 bases. V shed 6 bases and J 7 bases; nucleotides not matched to a gene: 9. This CDR3 contains 15 residues. Germline V lookup: CDR1 LNHDA, CDR2 SQIVND (reference sequence). For the CDR3, the DNA is TGTGCCAGTAGAACCGGGACAGGGGCCATGAATGAGCAGTTCTTC. Its protein product is CASRTGTGAMNEQFF. The complete variable domain, with remaining parts taken from reference TRBV19 and TRBJ2-1, reads DGGITQSPKYLFRKEGQNVTLSCEQNLNHDAMYWYRQDPGQGLRLIYYSQIVNDFQKGDIAEGYSVSREKKESFPLTVTSAQKNPTAFYLCASRTGTGAMNEQFFGPGTRLTVL.

This clone was seen just once. The V gene is TRBV2, the J gene TRBJ1-5; D remains unclear. The length of the CDR3 is 15 residues. Germline assignment: CDR1 SNHLY and CDR2 FYNNEI. Trimming took 3 bases from V and 0 from J, leaving 9 bases between them. The CDR3 bases are TGTGCCAGCAGTGAGCAAGTAACTAGCAATCAGCCCCAGCATTTT. This gives the protein CASSEQVTSNQPQHF.

This chain uses TRBV10-3 with TRBJ2-1, with unresolved D. Germline CDR1 and CDR2: ENHRY and SYGVKD. V was cut by 4 bases and J by 3 bases, with 13 bases left in between. The CDR3 sequence is 15 residues long. The CDR3 spells CAISAGGAGYNEQFF. The CDR3 DNA reads as TGTGCCATCAGTGCGGGCGGAGCCGGCTACAATGAGCAGTTCTTC.

This sequence joins TRBV5-6 and TRBJ2-3; D gene uncertain. Trimming stripped 2 bases from V and 2 bases from J, with 15 bases between. Germline CDR1 SGHDT, CDR2 YYEEEE. The CDR3 is 16 residues long. This CDR3 is CASSLSPPSFTDTQYF. CDR3 sequence (DNA): TGTGCCAGCAGCTTATCACCACCCTCTTTCACAGATACGCAGTATTTT.

DNA for the CDR3: TGTGCCAGCGTCTCGACCCGACAAGGGGGGGAGCAGTTCTTC. Translated: CASVSTRQGGEQFF. The chain is built from TRBV5-6 and TRBJ2-1; possibly TRBD1 or TRBD2 for D (6 bases each). CDR1 and CDR2 (germline): SGHDT, YYEEEE. Trimming removed 7 bases from V and 10 bases from J, with 21 bases in between. This CDR3 is built from 14 residues. The full variable domain, completed using reference TRBV5-6 and TRBJ2-1, is DAGVTQSPTHLIKTRGQQVTLRCSPKSGHDTVSWYQQALGQGPQFIFQYYEEEERQRGNFPDRFSGHQFPNYSSELNVNALLLGDSALYLCASVSTRQGGEQFFGPGTRLTVL.

This rearrangement joins TRBV20-1 to TRBJ1-1; D is unresolved. V shed 6 bases and J shed 4 bases, with 9 bases lying between them. This CDR3 contains 11 residues. In germline, CDR1 is DFQATT, CDR2 SNEGSKA (reference sequence). CDR3 residues: CSAGVITEAFF. The CDR3 region has the DNA TGCAGTGCCGGGGTGATCACTGAAGCTTTCTTT.

This clone was seen just once. V gene TRBV6-5 combines with J gene TRBJ1-3, with TRBD1 matching over 8 bases. V lost 4 bases to trimming and J lost 2 bases; unmatched junction nucleotides: 4. The CDR3 extends over 15 amino acids. In germline, CDR1 is MNHEY, CDR2 SVGAGI. The CDR3 sequence is CASSLLTGAGNTIYF. The CDR3 bases are TGTGCCAGCAGTTTACTGACAGGGGCTGGAAACACCATATATTTT.